This passage covers 30 T cell receptor beta chains from one sample sequenced in a study of blood T cells in healthy people across ages. The authors ran a second PCR of about 6 to 11 cycles using a sample-barcoded 5' primer and a J-beta primer mix. In TCRdb, the 5' RACE reads were re-called with MiXCR into one record per CDR3 protein. Counted here are under 800,000 distinct CDR3 sequences, roughly 45% occurring once; the ten biggest clones make up 20% to 25%. The source material was blood. The receptors derive from a woman aged 60-75 years in good health.

Here the CDR3 DNA reads TGCGCCAGCAGCCAAGAGCCTACGGCTGGGGCCAACGTCCTGACTTTC. It is translated as CASSQEPTAGANVLTF. The chain combines TRBV4-1 with TRBJ2-6; D is ambiguous. The V and J ends lost 0 bases and 2 bases respectively, with 8 bases between them. The CDR3 spans 16 residues. Germline assignment: CDR1 MGHRA and CDR2 YSYEKL.

This chain joins TRBV6-2 or TRBV6-3 and TRBJ1-5; D remains ambiguous. This CDR3 has 16 amino acids. Germline-derived CDR1 and CDR2 are MNHEY and SVGEGT. Trimming stripped 1 base from V and 1 base from J, with 11 bases between. This CDR3 reads CASSYLLRGSNQPQHF. The CDR3 DNA follows: TGTGCCAGCAGTTACTTACTCCGAGGGAGCAATCAGCCCCAGCATTTT.

A few counts support this clonotype. One end of the junction is discordant with germline, which a read error may explain. This chain links TRBV7-7 with TRBJ2-1, with 10 positions matching TRBD2. Germline CDR1 SSHAT, CDR2 FNYEAQ (reference sequence). This CDR3 region has 15 residues. The CDR3 sequence: CASSYGLAEYNEQFF. CDR3 bases: TGTGCTAGCAGCTATGGACTAGCGGAATACAATGAGCAGTTCTTC.

The genes are TRBV9 and TRBJ2-6; 8 bases are a match to TRBD1. CDR3 length equals 17 residues. The germline CDR1 and CDR2 sequences are SGDLS and YYNGEE. J lost 1 base, V lost 0 bases, and 3 bases had no gene match. Written as DNA, the CDR3 is TGTGCCAGCAGCGTAGGGGACAGGATATCTGGGGCCAACGTCCTGACTTTC. Translating gives CASSVGDRISGANVLTF.

A note on this clonotype: Given a much more abundant clone one base away, this may be a read error. V usage is TRBV5-1 and J usage is TRBJ1-2; D unclear. CDR3 size: 13 residues. Germline CDR1 is SGHRS and CDR2 is YFSETQ. The V end lost 4 bases, the J end lost 10 bases, and 17 bases lay between the germline ends. Here the CDR3 reads CASSRTGNHDYTF. DNA for the CDR3: TGCGCCAGCAGCCGGACGGGTAACCATGACTACACCTTC.

The chain is built from TRBV7-2 and TRBJ2-1, with 10 bases that match TRBD1. This CDR3 comprises 14 residues. Germline CDR1 SGHTA, CDR2 FQGNSA. The trim removed 4 bases at V and 8 bases at J, leaving 5 bases unmatched. The chain's CDR3 is CASSWGQGSDEQFF. The CDR3 DNA follows: TGTGCCAGCAGCTGGGGACAGGGGAGCGATGAGCAGTTCTTC.

The sample holds many counts of this clonotype. The rearrangement links TRBV12-3 or TRBV12-4 to TRBJ2-7; D uncertain. This CDR3 comprises 14 residues. V was pared by 5 bases and J by 0 bases, with 11 bases between. CDR3 DNA sequence: TGTGCCAGCAGTAAAGGGATCCTCTCCTACGAGCAGTACTTC. Protein: CASSKGILSYEQYF.

The chain combines TRBV10-3 with TRBJ1-2; D not resolved. The CDR3 spans 17 residues. Trimming took 0 bases from V and 2 from J, leaving 16 bases between them. Germline V lookup: CDR1 ENHRY, CDR2 SYGVKD. CDR3 sequence reads: CAISESSLRAENYGYTF. The CDR3 DNA is TGTGCCATCAGTGAGTCGAGTCTAAGGGCCGAAAACTATGGCTACACCTTC.

This clonotype was detected a few times. Sequence at one end of the junction differs from germline and may be a read error. This rearrangement joins TRBV20-1 to TRBJ1-1; a weak D match, TRBD1 (6 bases). CDR1 and CDR2 from the germline V gene are DFQATT and SNEGSKA (reference sequence). CDR3 length: 14 amino acids. Here the CDR3 DNA reads TGCAGTGCTAGAGCTGGGGGGCTCAACACTGGAGCTTTCTTT. Amino acids: CSARAGGLNTGAFF.

This chain connects TRBV12-3 or TRBV12-4 to TRBJ1-1; D not resolved. V dropped 5 bases and J dropped 0 bases, with 7 bases sitting between them. The CDR3 totals 13 residues. The CDR3 DNA is TGTGCCAGCAGTGCAGCAATGAACACTGAAGCTTTCTTT. Amino acid sequence: CASSAAMNTEAFF.

The V call is TRBV7-9, the J call TRBJ1-3; no reliable D call. The germline V and J ends were trimmed by 5 bases and 6 bases, with 5 bases remaining between them. Per germline, CDR1 SEHNR and CDR2 FQNEAQ (reference sequence). This CDR3 region has 11 residues. CDR3 sequence (DNA): TGTGCCAGCAGCCCCGAAAACACCATATATTTT. The encoded protein is CASSPENTIYF. The full variable domain, with the rest looked up from reference TRBV7-9 and TRBJ1-3, is DTGVSQNPRHKITKRGQNVTFRCDPISEHNRLYWYRQTLGQGPEFLTYFQNEAQLEKSRLLSDRFSAERPKGSFSTLEIQRTEQGDSAMYLCASSPENTIYFGEGSWLTVV.

This clonotype showed up just a few times. The chain is built from TRBV20-1 and TRBJ2-3; 7 bases align to TRBD2. J lost 1 base, V lost 0 bases, and 4 bases had no gene match. Germline loops: CDR1 DFQATT, CDR2 SNEGSKA (reference sequence). The CDR3 runs to 15 residues. The CDR3 coding sequence is TGCAGTGCTAGAGATGGGGGGGAGGGCACAGATACGCAGTATTTT. It encodes CSARDGGEGTDTQYF.

The chain employs TRBV7-3 and TRBJ2-1; 7 nucleotides agree with TRBD2. V was pared by 5 bases and J by 8 bases, with 6 bases of the junction left unmatched. The CDR3 covers 13 residues. Germline values: CDR1 SGHTA, CDR2 FQGTGA. CDR3 region: CASSVGLDDEQFF. CDR3 DNA: TGTGCCAGCAGCGTCGGACTAGACGATGAGCAGTTCTTC.

The CDR3, as DNA: TGCAGTGCTACCCGAACTTTGGTGGACAATCAGCCCCAGCATTTT. This sequence encodes CSATRTLVDNQPQHF. The chain employs TRBV20-1 and TRBJ1-5, with D unclear. This CDR3 comprises 15 residues. Per the germline V gene, CDR1 is DFQATT and CDR2 is SNEGSKA (reference sequence). V was shortened by 4 bases and J by 3 bases, with 16 bases between the two germline ends.

The chain joins TRBV6-6 to TRBJ2-7; D is possibly TRBD2 (5 bases). This CDR3 comprises 13 residues. Germline V lookup: CDR1 MNHNY, CDR2 SVGAGI (reference sequence). Trimming removed 8 bases at V and 3 bases at J, with 14 bases between. The DNA of the CDR3 is TGTGCCAGCCTCCGGGGAAAGGGCTACGAGCAGTACTTC. It codes for CASLRGKGYEQYF.

As to this clonotype: Germline and junction disagree at one end, which may indicate a read error. This chain links TRBV5-4 with TRBJ2-4; perhaps D is TRBD1 or TRBD2 (5 bases each). Germline V lookup: CDR1 SGHNT, CDR2 YYREEE (reference sequence). The CDR3 extends over 15 amino acids. CDR3 DNA: TGTGCCAGCACCCCCAGTGGGGGAGCCCAAAACATTCAGTACTTC. It is translated as CASTPSGGAQNIQYF.

This clonotype has only a few counts. This chain joins TRBV28 and TRBJ1-2; 10 bases match TRBD1. The germline CDR1 and CDR2 sequences are MDHEN and SYDVKM. The CDR3 is 17 amino acids. V was clipped by 3 bases and J by 5 bases; unmatched bases: 12. CDR3 in DNA: TGTGCCAGCAGTTTTAGAGGGGGACAGGGGCCCTCTTATGGCTACACCTTC. Its translation: CASSFRGGQGPSYGYTF.

The chain joins TRBV10-2 to TRBJ2-6, with D uncertain. Germline V gene sequence: CDR1 WSHSY, CDR2 SAAADI. The CDR3 has 13 residues. The germline V and J ends were trimmed by 10 bases and 0 bases, with 7 bases remaining between them. The chain's CDR3 is CATDLSGANVLTF. Written as DNA, the CDR3 is TGCGCCACCGATCTCTCTGGGGCCAACGTCCTGACTTTC.

Turning to this clonotype: Given a much more abundant clone one base away, this may be a read error. This rearrangement joins TRBV5-6 to TRBJ2-5; D remains unclear. This CDR3 has 13 amino acids. Trimming left V 4 bases short and J 4 bases short, with 11 bases between. Germline lookup yields CDR1 SGHDT and CDR2 YYEEEE. The CDR3 region has the DNA TGTGCCAGCAGCGTAAGGAATGGAGAGACCCAGTACTTC. Translated, it gives CASSVRNGETQYF. The whole variable domain, remainder taken from reference TRBV5-6 and TRBJ2-5, is DAGVTQSPTHLIKTRGQQVTLRCSPKSGHDTVSWYQQALGQGPQFIFQYYEEEERQRGNFPDRFSGHQFPNYSSELNVNALLLGDSALYLCASSVRNGETQYFGPGTRLLVL.

This sequence joins TRBV20-1 and TRBJ2-7; D perhaps matches TRBD2 (6 bases). V shed 2 bases and J shed 7 bases, with 15 bases lying between them. The length of the CDR3 is 13 residues. CDR1 DFQATT and CDR2 SNEGSKA come from the germline V gene (reference sequence). The CDR3 sequence is CSARNILAREQYF. DNA of the CDR3: TGCAGTGCTAGAAACATCCTAGCGAGAGAGCAGTACTTC.

The chain joins TRBV12-3 or TRBV12-4 to TRBJ2-5; 10 nucleotides match TRBD2. TRBJ2-7 explains the end of the DNA better; the J call may be wrong. The CDR3 has 16 amino acids. CDR3 in DNA: TGTGCCAGCAGCCTACCTCTAGCGGGGGTGGCCTACGAGCAGTACTTC. Its protein product is CASSLPLAGVAYEQYF.

This clonotype has more than one count but fewer than ten. J is TRBJ2-2 and V is TRBV5-1, with TRBD1 matching over 8 bases. Trimming at V came to 6 bases and at J to 1 base, leaving 5 bases not matched to a gene. CDR3 size: 15 residues. The germline V gene has CDR1 SGHRS and CDR2 YFSETQ. The CDR3 coding sequence is TGCGCCAGCATTGAAGGACAGGGGAACACCGGGGAGCTGTTTTTT. It codes for CASIEGQGNTGELFF.

The chain links TRBV7-8 to TRBJ2-4; 8 positions match TRBD1. Germline loops: CDR1 SGHVS, CDR2 FQNEAQ. The V gene end was trimmed by 4 bases and the J gene end by 0 bases; junction bases not matched to a gene: 5. The CDR3 consists of 16 residues. In DNA, the CDR3 is TGTGCCAGCAGCTCGGGGACAGGCCTAGCCAAAAACATTCAGTACTTC. Encoded protein: CASSSGTGLAKNIQYF.

This clonotype was found a few times. This chain joins TRBV7-2 and TRBJ2-5; 7 nucleotides agree with TRBD2. The J segment lost 0 bases and the V segment lost 5 bases, leaving 9 bases of the junction unmatched. This CDR3 comprises 16 residues. CDR1 and CDR2 (germline): SGHTA, FQGNSA. The CDR3 region has the DNA TGTGCCAGCAGCCCCGCTAGCGGTCTGTACCAAGAGACCCAGTACTTC. The encoded protein is CASSPASGLYQETQYF. Supplemented by reference TRBV7-2 and TRBJ2-5, the full variable domain reads GAGVSQSPSNKVTEKGKDVELRCDPISGHTALYWYRQSLGQGLEFLIYFQGNSAPDKSGLPSDRFSAERTGGSVSTLTIQRTQQEDSAVYLCASSPASGLYQETQYFGPGTRLLVL.

This chain connects TRBV7-2 to TRBJ2-3, with D perhaps TRBD1 or TRBD2 (7 bases each). CDR3 length: 19 amino acids. Per germline, CDR1 SGHTA and CDR2 FQGNSA. V was clipped by 4 bases and J by 0 bases, with 23 bases between them. For the CDR3, the DNA is TGTGCCAGCAGCTCACAGGGGAGGGGGAGAGGTCTTAGCACAGATACGCAGTATTTT. This translates into CASSSQGRGRGLSTDTQYF. Together with reference TRBV7-2 and TRBJ2-3, the CDR3 gives the full variable domain: GAGVSQSPSNKVTEKGKDVELRCDPISGHTALYWYRQSLGQGLEFLIYFQGNSAPDKSGLPSDRFSAERTGGSVSTLTIQRTQQEDSAVYLCASSSQGRGRGLSTDTQYFGPGTRLTVL.

This chain connects TRBV5-1 to TRBJ2-7, with a possible D match to TRBD1 (6 bases). The length of the CDR3 is 13 residues. Between the trimmed V and J ends, which lost 4 bases and 6 bases, there was a span of 14 bases. The germline V gene encodes CDR1 SGHRS and CDR2 YFSETQ. As DNA, the CDR3 is TGCGCCAGCAGCCTTACAGGGATCCGCGAGCAGTACTTC. It codes for CASSLTGIREQYF.

Of note for this clonotype: The junction departs from the called germline gene at one end, perhaps through a read error. Written as DNA, the CDR3 is TGTGCCAGCAGTTACGGACAGGCGGGCGGGGAGACCCTGTACTTC. It specifies CASSYGQAGGETLYF. This chain links TRBV2 with TRBJ2-5; possible D gene TRBD1, 7 bases. Germline-derived CDR1 and CDR2 are SNHLY and FYNNEI. The CDR3 consists of 15 residues.

This clonotype was observed a few times. The CDR3 bases are TGCAGCGTTAGGGGGGGGGCGAATGGCTACACCTTC. It encodes CSVRGGANGYTF. The chain uses TRBV20-1 and TRBJ1-2; a possible D gene is TRBD1 (6 bases). The CDR3 has 12 amino acids. CDR1 and CDR2 (germline): DFQATT, SNEGSKA (reference sequence).

On this clonotype itself: Possible read error: a much larger clone is one base away. The rearrangement uses TRBV7-8 and TRBJ2-1; 7 positions agree with TRBD2. The closer fit of TRBJ2-7 to the DNA end suggests the J call may be wrong. The CDR3 is 15 residues long. The germline V gene encodes CDR1 SGHVS and CDR2 FQNEAQ. The CDR3: CASSSRGSSYNEQYF. Written as DNA, the CDR3 is TGTGCCAGCAGCTCGCGGGGGAGCTCCTACAATGAGCAGTACTTC.

The chain couples TRBV27 to TRBJ1-4; tentative D call: TRBD1 (5 bases). V lost 3 bases and J 8 bases, leaving 13 bases between the germline ends. CDR1 MNHEY and CDR2 SMNVEV come from the germline V gene (reference sequence). The CDR3 sequence is 14 residues long. The CDR3 reads CASSLTAVGEKLFF. The CDR3 bases are TGTGCCAGCAGTTTGACAGCAGTGGGAGAAAAACTGTTTTTT.